These 10 T cell receptor beta chains originate from one sample sequenced in a study of blood T cell repertoires in COVID-19. Some clones are missing from TCRdb's copy, which holds only in-frame ones; the method was immunoSEQ multiplex PCR. The table includes some 49,000 clones, 85% to 95% detected once. Sequencing used peripheral blood. These receptors were obtained from a man in his fifties or sixties with COVID-19, enrolled during active disease.

The gene calls are TRBV6-5 and TRBJ1-5; D perhaps matches TRBD1 (6 bases). This CDR3 comprises 14 residues. V was shortened by 6 bases and J by 3 bases, with 12 bases between the two germline ends. Germline values: CDR1 MNHEY, CDR2 SVGAGI. CDR3 loop: CASSYGQLNQPQHF. In DNA form, the CDR3 reads TGTGCCAGCAGCTACGGACAGCTCAATCAGCCCCAGCATTTT.

CDR3 DNA sequence: TGTGCCAGCAGGGGACAGGCTCCTAATGAAAAACTGTTTTTT. Residues: CASRGQAPNEKLFF. The rearrangement joins TRBV6-6 to TRBJ1-4, with 8 bases matching TRBD1. The ends lost 6 bases at V and 3 bases at J; junction bases unmatched: 3. This CDR3 spans 14 amino acids. Germline V gene lookup returns CDR1 MNHNY and CDR2 SVGAGI (reference sequence).

The chain recombines TRBV7-8 with TRBJ2-7; D gene ambiguous. CDR3 length equals 14 residues. Germline V gives CDR1 SGHVS, CDR2 FQNEAQ. V lost 1 base and J lost 0, with 7 bases in between. The CDR3 DNA is TGTGCCAGCAGCTTAGACTGGAGCTCCTACGAGCAGTACTTC. Its protein product is CASSLDWSSYEQYF.

The rearrangement uses TRBV10-3 and TRBJ2-1; 9 nucleotides match TRBD2. Germline trimming cut 6 bases from V and 2 bases from J; bases unmatched to any gene: 2. The CDR3 consists of 14 residues. Germline CDR1 is ENHRY and CDR2 is SYGVKD. CDR3 protein: CAIRASGAYNEQFF. The CDR3 DNA is TGTGCCATCAGGGCTAGCGGGGCCTACAATGAGCAGTTCTTC.

V is TRBV7-2 and J is TRBJ1-2, with TRBD1 identical over 7 bases. This CDR3 has 13 residues. The trim removed 5 bases at V and 7 bases at J, leaving 7 bases unmatched. Germline V gene data show CDR1 as SGHTA and CDR2 as FQGNSA. CDR3 nucleotide sequence: TGTGCCAGCAGCGCCGACAGGGTCACTGGCTACACCTTC. Translated, it gives CASSADRVTGYTF.

The chain joins TRBV5-6 to TRBJ1-6; 10 bases line up with TRBD1. This CDR3 is 15 amino acids long. Germline V gene data show CDR1 as SGHDT and CDR2 as YYEEEE. V lost 2 bases, J lost 13 bases, and 9 bases stayed unmatched. This CDR3 is CASSLTGTGAVPLHF. The CDR3 DNA reads as TGTGCCAGCAGCTTAACCGGGACAGGGGCTGTGCCCCTCCACTTT.

As DNA, the CDR3 is TGTGCCAGCAGCCCCGGGACAGGGGTCTATGGCTACACCTTC. This translates into CASSPGTGVYGYTF. This chain links TRBV28 with TRBJ1-2, with 10 bases that match TRBD1. Trimming removed 6 bases from V and 4 bases from J; junction bases left unmatched: 5. Germline CDR1 is MDHEN and CDR2 is SYDVKM. This CDR3 comprises 14 residues.

This chain connects TRBV9 to TRBJ2-1, with TRBD1 matching 7 bases. Trimming at V came to 0 bases and at J to 4 bases, leaving 4 bases not matched to a gene. This CDR3 contains 15 residues. CDR1 and CDR2 (germline): SGDLS, YYNGEE. The CDR3 sequence is CASSVEGQLYNEQFF. CDR3 nucleotide sequence: TGTGCCAGCAGCGTAGAGGGACAGCTTTACAATGAGCAGTTCTTC.

J is TRBJ1-1 and V is TRBV7-3, with TRBD1 as a possible D gene (6 bases). V was trimmed by 3 bases and J by 11 bases, leaving 16 bases between them. CDR1 is SGHTA and CDR2 is FQGTGA in the germline V gene. CDR3 length equals 13 residues. The CDR3 is CASSFLRGSWAFF. The CDR3 DNA is TGTGCCAGCAGCTTTTTAAGGGGGAGTTGGGCTTTCTTT.

The V and J genes are TRBV7-9 and TRBJ2-5, with D possibly TRBD1 on 6 matching bases. The CDR3 extends over 17 amino acids. Germline lookup yields CDR1 SEHNR and CDR2 FQNEAQ (reference sequence). Trimming stripped 2 bases from V and 1 base from J, with 17 bases between. The CDR3 DNA reads as TGTGCCAGCAGCTTAAGCACCGGAACAGGGCCCCAAGAGACCCAGTACTTC. It yields the protein CASSLSTGTGPQETQYF.